This T cell receptor beta chain was obtained from a study of cytomegalovirus exposure and HLA in healthy donors. The CDR3 runs 19 residues. The V gene's germline CDR1 is SNHLY and CDR2 FYNNEI. Trimming at V came to 2 bases and at J to 4 bases, leaving 12 bases not matched to a gene. Primers: 60 Vbeta forward and 13 Jbeta reverse. Assay: immunoSEQ multiplex PCR; the TCRdb copy retains only in-frame clones and omits some. The sample yields under 200,000 clones, less than 90% seen once. The TCR comes from a boy between 2 and 15 years old in good health and CMV-seronegative. The chain links TRBV2 to TRBJ2-1; 12 positions match TRBD2. Sequencing was performed on PBMCs. CDR3: CASSERPGWTSGVYNEQFF. The CDR3 nucleotides are TGTGCCAGCAGTGAAAGGCCCGGGTGGACTAGCGGGGTTTACAATGAGCAGTTCTTC.